This T cell receptor (beta chain) derives from a study of cytomegalovirus exposure and HLA in healthy donors. Study-level information: An early release of data contained 75 million to 90 million unique TCRs, which came from HLA-typed donors. Study-wide findings and caveats: Within an earlier analysis, most TCR beta V segments proved productive either about 87% or about 30% of the time.

Worth noting for this clone: Its specificity is unknown.

The PCR had 60 Vbeta and 13 Jbeta primers. The protocol was immunoSEQ multiplex PCR, while the TCRdb copy is restricted to in-frame clones and leaves out a portion. Its table lists approximately 52,000 clones. The source of this sequence is a woman aged 55-69 years in good health and CMV-seropositive. Source material: PBMCs.

This chain's CDR3 is CASSPPGTGPALGVFF. The CDR3 nucleotides read TGTGCCAGCAGTCCGCCTGGGACAGGACCGGCTTTGGGAGTTTTCTTT. The V and J genes are TRBV27 and TRBJ1-1, with 8 positions matching TRBD1. The CDR3 consists of 16 residues. Looked up from germline, CDR1 is MNHEY and CDR2 is SMNVEV (reference sequence). After removal of 5 bases from V and 13 bases from J, the junction contained 21 bases not matched to a gene.